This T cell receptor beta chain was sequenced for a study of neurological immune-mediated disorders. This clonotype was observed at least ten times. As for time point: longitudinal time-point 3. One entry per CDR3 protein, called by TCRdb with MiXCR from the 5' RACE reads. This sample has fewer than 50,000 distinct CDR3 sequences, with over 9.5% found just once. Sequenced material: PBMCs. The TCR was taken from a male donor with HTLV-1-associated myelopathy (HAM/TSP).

The chain's CDR3 is CASRGRLINQPQHF. Written as DNA, the CDR3 is TGTGCCAGCAGGGGACGGCTAATAAATCAGCCCCAGCATTTT. The V and J genes are TRBV28 and TRBJ1-5; D possibly corresponds to TRBD1 (5 bases). Per germline, CDR1 MDHEN and CDR2 SYDVKM. Trimming removed 6 bases from V and 4 bases from J, with 13 bases in between. The CDR3 extends over 14 amino acids.